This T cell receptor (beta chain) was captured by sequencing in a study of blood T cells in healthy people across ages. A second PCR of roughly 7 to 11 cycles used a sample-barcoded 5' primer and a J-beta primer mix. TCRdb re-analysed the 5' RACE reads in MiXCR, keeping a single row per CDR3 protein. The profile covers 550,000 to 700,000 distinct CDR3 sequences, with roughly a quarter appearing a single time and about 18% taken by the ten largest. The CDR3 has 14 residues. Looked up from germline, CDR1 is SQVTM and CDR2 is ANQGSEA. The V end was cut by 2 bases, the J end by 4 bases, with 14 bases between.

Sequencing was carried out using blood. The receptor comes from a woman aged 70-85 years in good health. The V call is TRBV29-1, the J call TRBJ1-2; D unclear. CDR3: CSVELPGLSYGYTF. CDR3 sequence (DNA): TGCAGCGTTGAACTGCCAGGACTCAGCTATGGCTACACCTTC.